A single sample is the source of the 25 T cell receptor beta chains below, sequenced in a study of tissue T cells after allogeneic stem cell transplantation. Only in-frame clones appear in the TCRdb table, and some are missing; sequencing was by immunoSEQ multiplex PCR. The table records more than 2,000 clones, 55% to 65% of them present only once. Regarding time point: mouse harvest day 7 after allogeneic transplant. Mouse grafts combined 10^7 T-cell-depleted bone marrow cells with 10^6 splenic CD5+ T cells. The sample taken for sequencing was spleen. All receptors come from a female BALB/c mouse given C57BL/6 T cells with graft-versus-host disease after an allogeneic hematopoietic cell transplant.

As for this clone: Any gene name here is a mouse gene name. Coverage ceases 1 residue before the CDR3 finishes, and the germline J gene fills in the end. This rearrangement joins TRBV26 to TRBJ1-5; D remains ambiguous. This CDR3 is 14 amino acids long. CDR1 and CDR2 from the germline V gene are KGHPV and FQNQEV (reference sequence). The V end lost 6 bases, the J end lost 0 bases, and 9 bases lay between the germline ends. The CDR3 protein is CASSLTNNNQAPLF. The part of the CDR3 DNA that was read is TGTGCCAGCAGCCTGACAAATAACAACCAGGCTCCGCTT.

With regard to this clone: Genes and germline come from the mouse. The CDR3 is cut off 1 residue early in the read; its end comes from the germline J gene. This chain joins TRBV26 and TRBJ2-3; 8 bases agree with TRBD1. J gave up 1 base and V 3 bases, and 3 bases lay outside the gene matches. CDR1 is KGHPV, CDR2 FQNQEV, per germline (reference sequence). This CDR3 comprises 15 residues. CDR3 sequence reads: CASSLQGAGAETLYF. The CDR3 DNA, read in part, is TGTGCCAGCAGTCTCCAGGGGGCTGGTGCAGAAACGCTGTAT.

For this clone: All gene names here are mouse names. The CDR3 end is not reached by the read, which stops 1 residue before it; the germline J gene fills it in. The J gene is TRBJ1-1, the V gene TRBV5, with D hard to call. V was cut by 0 bases and J by 0 bases, with 8 bases left in between. Germline values: CDR1 LGHNA, CDR2 YNLKQL (reference sequence). The CDR3 covers 15 residues. CDR3 residues: CASSQDSQPNTEVFF. Incomplete CDR3 DNA: TGTGCCAGCAGCCAAGATTCGCAACCAAACACAGAAGTCTTC.

This clone appeared a single time. Gene names and germline refer to mouse. Read sequence stops 1 residue before the CDR3 end, and the germline J gene provides the missing end. V usage is TRBV20 and J usage is TRBJ2-5; 7 nucleotides align to TRBD2. The CDR3 consists of 11 residues. V lost 6 bases to trimming and J lost 6 bases; unmatched junction nucleotides: 3. Per the germline V gene, CDR1 is GFQATS and CDR2 is STVNSAI. Here the CDR3 reads CGAATGDTQYF. CDR3 bases read: TGTGGTGCAGCGACTGGGGACACCCAGTAC.

For this clone: Gene and germline names: mouse. Read coverage stops 1 residue before the CDR3 terminus; the germline J gene supplies the remainder. The rearrangement uses TRBV13-1 and TRBJ2-3, with no clear D. Germline assignment: CDR1 NSHNY and CDR2 SYGAGN. This CDR3 spans 14 amino acids. The V and J ends lost 0 bases and 0 bases respectively, with 5 bases between them. The CDR3 sequence is CASSDVGSAETLYF. The sequenced CDR3 bases are TGTGCCAGCAGTGATGTGGGTAGTGCAGAAACGCTGTAT.

This clone was seen only a few times. The germline and genes are mouse ones. Read coverage stops 1 residue before the CDR3 terminus; the germline J gene supplies the remainder. The chain carries TRBV4 and TRBJ2-4, with TRBD1 as a possible D gene (6 bases). Germline CDR1 LGHDT, CDR2 YNNKQL (reference sequence). The CDR3 totals 14 residues. Trimming left V 5 bases short and J 1 base short, with 10 bases between. The DNA read from the CDR3 is TGTGCCAGCAGCCTCAGGGGTGGTCAAAACACCTTGTAC. Translating it yields CASSLRGGQNTLY. The full-length CDR3 reads as CASSLRGGQNTLYF.

For this clone: The gene symbols are mouse symbols. Incomplete CDR3 DNA: TGTGCCAGCAGTTCGGGAAACACAGAAGTCTTC. It encodes CASSSGNTEVF. The entire CDR3 sequence reads CASSSGNTEVFF. The V gene is TRBV13-1, the J gene TRBJ1-1; no reliable D call. The read terminates 1 residue before the CDR3 end, so the remaining end is supplied by the germline J gene. Deletions cut 4 bases from V and 1 base from J, with 5 bases between. CDR1 and CDR2 from the germline V gene are NSHNY and SYGAGN. This CDR3 spans 12 amino acids.

This clone was seen only a few times. Gene names and germline match the mouse. The CDR3 end lies 1 residue beyond the end of the read and is filled in from the germline J gene. The rearrangement links TRBV1 to TRBJ2-7; 7 bases map to TRBD2. With 0 bases clipped from V and 4 bases from J, the junction kept 6 bases outside the gene matches. This CDR3 is built from 15 residues. The germline V gene encodes CDR1 NSQYPW and CDR2 LRSPGD (reference sequence). This CDR3 is CTCSADRAGGYEQYF. The CDR3 bases that were read are TGCACCTGCAGTGCAGATAGGGCTGGGGGTTATGAACAGTAC. Full variable domain (remainder filled in from reference TRBV1 and TRBJ2-7): VTLLEQNPRWRLVPRGQAVNLRCILKNSQYPWMSWYQQDLQKQLQWLFTLRSPGDKEVKSLPGADYLATRVTDTELRLQVANMSQGRTLYCTCSADRAGGYEQYFGPGTRLTVL.

Comments on this clone: The germline and genes are mouse ones. The CDR3 is cut off 1 residue early in the read; its end comes from the germline J gene. The chain joins TRBV12-1 to TRBJ1-4; D is uncertain. Germline assignment: CDR1 SGHSN and CDR2 HYEKVE. The CDR3 is made up of 12 amino acids. Trimming cost V 1 base and J 5 bases, with 4 bases left between them. The CDR3 sequence: CASSLGNERLFF. The sequenced part of the CDR3 DNA is TGTGCCAGCTCTCTTGGAAACGAAAGATTATTT.

Concerning this clone itself: Mouse germline and gene names are used. The CDR3 goes on 1 residue after the read ends, and that part is filled in from the germline J gene. The chain couples TRBV31 to TRBJ2-7; 11 bases map to TRBD2. Unmatched junction bases numbered 6, after V lost 4 bases and J lost 4 bases. The CDR3 totals 14 residues. The germline gives CDR1 GKSSPN, CDR2 SITVG. The covered CDR3 bases are TGTGCCTGGACCTCCGGGACTGGGGGTTATGAACAGTAC. Translating it yields CAWTSGTGGYEQY. Given in full, the CDR3 is CAWTSGTGGYEQYF. Variable domain in full (rest from reference TRBV31 and TRBJ2-7): AQTIHQWPVAEIKAVGSPLSLGCTIKGKSSPNLYWYWQATGGTLQQLFYSITVGQVESVVQLNLSASRPKDDQFILSTEKLLLSHSGFYLCAWTSGTGGYEQYFGPGTRLTVL.

A few counts support this clone. Genes and germline are mouse. The CDR3 end lies 1 residue beyond the end of the read and is filled in from the germline J gene. The rearrangement joins TRBV3 to TRBJ2-7; 10 bases line up with TRBD1. The CDR3 spans 13 residues. Looked up from germline, CDR1 is SNHLY and CDR2 is FYNGKV (reference sequence). The junction had 4 bases not matched to a gene; V was cut back by 4 bases and J by 7 bases. The covered CDR3 bases are TGTGCCAGCAGCTCGGGACAGGGGTGGGAACAGTAC. As protein: CASSSGQGWEQY. The whole CDR3 protein reads CASSSGQGWEQYF. Drawing the rest from reference TRBV3 and TRBJ2-7, the complete variable domain is GPKVLQIPSHQIIDMGQMVTLNCDPVSNHLYFYWYKQILGQQMEFLVNFYNGKVMEKSKLFKDQFSVERPDGSYFTLKIQPTALEDSAVYFCASSSGQGWEQYFGPGTRLTVL.

The table lists this clone with a few counts. All gene names here are mouse names. With the read ending 1 residue before the CDR3 end, the germline J gene is used to fill in that end. V is TRBV12-2 and J is TRBJ2-7, with TRBD2 identical over 11 bases. V was pared by 4 bases and J by 0 bases, with 4 bases of the junction left unmatched. The germline CDR1 and CDR2 sequences are SGHLS and HYDKME. The CDR3 runs to 15 residues. CDR3 DNA, as far as it was read: TGTGCCAGCTCCACTGACTGGGGGGGCTCCTATGAACAGTAC. It yields the protein CASSTDWGGSYEQY. The full CDR3 is CASSTDWGGSYEQYF. Using reference TRBV12-2 and TRBJ2-7 for the parts outside the CDR3, the full variable domain is NSGVVQSPRYIIKGKGERSILKCIPISGHLSVAWYQQTQGQELKFFIQHYDKMERDKGNLPSRFSVQQFDDYHSEMNMSALELEDSAVYFCASSTDWGGSYEQYFGPGTRLTVL.

With respect to this clone: Genes and germline are mouse. The sequence runs out 1 residue before the end of the CDR3; the remainder is reconstructed from the germline J gene. The rearrangement uses TRBV4 and TRBJ2-2; TRBD1 matches 7 bases. The CDR3 extends over 14 amino acids. V lost 4 bases and J lost 2; bases outside the gene matches: 1. Looked up from germline, CDR1 is LGHDT and CDR2 is YNNKQL (reference sequence). The DNA read from the CDR3 is TGTGCCAGCAGCTTGACAGGGAACACCGGGCAGCTCTAC. This translates into CASSLTGNTGQLY. The entire CDR3 is CASSLTGNTGQLYF.

This clone was picked up one time. The genes and germline here are from mouse. The CDR3 end is not reached by the read, which stops 1 residue before it; the germline J gene fills it in. This rearrangement joins TRBV13-2 to TRBJ1-4; D might be TRBD1 (5 bases). The CDR3 covers 13 residues. V was pared by 1 base and J by 7 bases, with 8 bases between. The V gene's germline CDR1 is NNHNN and CDR2 SYGAGS (reference sequence). Here the CDR3 reads CASGDRGVERLFF. The CDR3 DNA, read in part, is TGTGCCAGCGGTGATAGAGGGGTCGAAAGATTATTT.

In the case of this clone: Germline and genes: mouse. The DNA ends 1 residue before the CDR3 does, and the rest of the CDR3 is filled in from the germline J gene. The chain joins TRBV16 to TRBJ2-2, with a weak D call TRBD1 (5 bases). CDR1 SGHSA and CDR2 FRNQAP come from the germline V gene. The CDR3 extends over 14 amino acids. V shed 0 bases and J shed 6 bases, with 8 bases lying between them. CDR3 bases read: TGTGCAAGCAGCTTAGATCCAGGGTCCGGGCAGCTCTAC. It encodes CASSLDPGSGQLY. The complete CDR3 reads CASSLDPGSGQLYF.

This clone was observed a handful of times. The genes are named according to mouse. The read is 1 residue too short to cover the CDR3 end, so that end is filled in from the germline J gene. This chain uses TRBV19 with TRBJ1-5; 8 nucleotides match TRBD1. The V segment lost 5 bases and the J segment 2 bases; nucleotides outside the gene matches: 6. Germline V CDR1 and CDR2: FNHDT, SITEND (reference sequence). The CDR3 loop spans 15 amino acids. The CDR3 DNA, read in part, is TGTGCCAGCAGCCCAGGACAGGGATACAACCAGGCTCCGCTT. This codes for CASSPGQGYNQAPL. The CDR3 reads in full as CASSPGQGYNQAPLF.

This clone was recorded once. Mouse gene names apply. The read finishes 1 residue shy of the CDR3 end, and the germline J gene is used to complete it. The rearrangement links TRBV13-3 to TRBJ1-1; 9 nucleotides agree with TRBD1. With V trimmed by 3 bases and J by 5 bases, 2 bases remained unmatched. CDR1 and CDR2 (germline): NNHDY, SYVADS. The CDR3 is made up of 13 amino acids. CDR3 region: CASSGGQGTEVFF. The sequenced CDR3 bases are TGTGCCAGCAGTGGGGGACAGGGAACAGAAGTCTTC.

Note on this clone: Mouse gene names apply. The CDR3 extends 1 residue past the end of the read, so its final part is completed from the germline J gene. The V and J genes are TRBV3 and TRBJ2-7; TRBD1 or TRBD2 may be the D gene (5 bases each). Germline lookup yields CDR1 SNHLY and CDR2 FYNGKV (reference sequence). The CDR3 totals 13 residues. The V gene lost 6 bases and the J gene lost 3 bases, with 12 bases spanning the gap. The sequenced part of the CDR3 DNA is TGTGCCAGCAGTCTGTCCGGGGGCTATGAACAGTAC. It is translated as CASSLSGGYEQY. The entire CDR3 protein reads CASSLSGGYEQYF. Using reference TRBV3 and TRBJ2-7 for the parts outside the CDR3, the full variable domain is GPKVLQIPSHQIIDMGQMVTLNCDPVSNHLYFYWYKQILGQQMEFLVNFYNGKVMEKSKLFKDQFSVERPDGSYFTLKIQPTALEDSAVYFCASSLSGGYEQYFGPGTRLTVL.

Concerning this clone: Each gene name is a mouse one. The DNA ends 1 residue before the CDR3 does, and the rest of the CDR3 is filled in from the germline J gene. The chain recombines TRBV1 with TRBJ2-1; 7 bases are a match to TRBD1. The CDR3 extends over 15 amino acids. Per germline, CDR1 NSQYPW and CDR2 LRSPGD (reference sequence). J gave up 1 base and V 3 bases, and 3 bases lay outside the gene matches. The CDR3 spells CTCSAPGQNYAEQFF. The part of the CDR3 DNA that was read is TGCACCTGCAGTGCGCCGGGACAGAACTATGCTGAGCAGTTC.

About this clone itself: The gene names here belong to mouse. Here the CDR3 reads CASSITGGRSQDTQYF. The DNA read from the CDR3 is TGTGCCAGCAGTATTACAGGGGGGCGGTCCCAAGACACCCAGTAC. The chain carries TRBV19 and TRBJ2-5, with D perhaps TRBD1 (8 bases). Read coverage stops 1 residue before the CDR3 terminus; the germline J gene supplies the remainder. The V end was cut by 2 bases, the J end by 2 bases, with 15 bases between. The germline V gene has CDR1 FNHDT and CDR2 SITEND (reference sequence). The CDR3 is 16 residues long.

Remarks on this clone: Gene names refer to mouse genes. The CDR3 end falls 1 residue outside the read, so it is completed with the germline J gene. The J gene is TRBJ2-3, the V gene TRBV3, with 7 bases matching TRBD2. This CDR3 is built from 14 residues. V lost 5 bases and J lost 2; bases outside the gene matches: 4. Per germline, CDR1 SNHLY and CDR2 FYNGKV (reference sequence). CDR3 DNA, as far as it was read: TGTGCCAGCAGCCCACTGGGGAATGCAGAAACGCTGTAT. This codes for CASSPLGNAETLY. The whole CDR3 protein is CASSPLGNAETLYF.

Of note for this clone: Gene names and germline match the mouse. The read gets to within 1 residue of the CDR3 end, and the germline J gene fills in the rest. This chain joins TRBV15 and TRBJ2-4, with TRBD1 identical over 7 bases. CDR3 length: 15 residues. With V trimmed by 3 bases and J by 2 bases, 5 bases remained unmatched. Germline V CDR1 and CDR2: SGHND, FRSKSL. The covered CDR3 bases are TGTGCCAGCAGTTTCCACGGGACAGCTCAAAACACCTTGTAC. Amino acids: CASSFHGTAQNTLY. The entire CDR3 is CASSFHGTAQNTLYF.

Turning to this clone: Germline and genes here are mouse. The CDR3 is cut off 1 residue early in the read; its end comes from the germline J gene. The rearrangement links TRBV16 to TRBJ2-3; maybe TRBD1 (5 bases). The CDR3 extends over 14 amino acids. V lost 5 bases to trimming and J lost 0 bases, with 9 bases between them. Looked up from germline, CDR1 is SGHSA and CDR2 is FRNQAP. The CDR3 loop reads CASSRQSSAETLYF. CDR3 DNA (partial): TGTGCAAGCAGCAGACAGTCTAGTGCAGAAACGCTGTAT.

Worth noting for this clone: Any gene name here is a mouse gene name. The CDR3 goes on 1 residue after the read ends, and that part is filled in from the germline J gene. This CDR3 is also generated by other DNA sequences in the sample. The chain carries TRBV13-3 and TRBJ2-7; no definite D call. This CDR3 is 12 amino acids long. CDR1 is NNHDY and CDR2 is SYVADS in the germline V gene. Trimming stripped 2 bases from V and 0 bases from J, with 3 bases between. CDR3 sequence: CASSDSSYEQYF. The DNA read from the CDR3 is TGTGCCAGCAGTGACAGCTCCTATGAACAGTAC.

This clone is labeled medium-sized. Any gene name here is a mouse gene name. The CDR3 goes on 1 residue after the read ends, and that part is filled in from the germline J gene. The V gene is TRBV13-3, the J gene TRBJ2-5; 9 bases agree with TRBD2. J lost 4 bases, V lost 4 bases, and 10 bases had no gene match. Germline values: CDR1 NNHDY, CDR2 SYVADS. The CDR3 is made up of 16 amino acids. CDR3 DNA, as far as it was read: TGTGCCAGCAGTCAAGAGGTGGGGGGGCGCAAAGACACCCAGTAC. This codes for CASSQEVGGRKDTQY. The CDR3 in full is CASSQEVGGRKDTQYF.